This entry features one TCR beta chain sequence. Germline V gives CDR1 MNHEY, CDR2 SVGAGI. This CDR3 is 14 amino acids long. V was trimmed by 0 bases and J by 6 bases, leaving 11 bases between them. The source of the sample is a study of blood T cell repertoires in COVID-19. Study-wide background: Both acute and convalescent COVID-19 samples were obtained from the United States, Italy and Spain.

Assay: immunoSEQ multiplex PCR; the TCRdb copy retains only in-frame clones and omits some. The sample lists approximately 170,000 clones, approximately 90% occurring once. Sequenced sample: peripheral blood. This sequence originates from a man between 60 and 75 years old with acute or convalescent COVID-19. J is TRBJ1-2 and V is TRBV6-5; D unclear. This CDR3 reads CASSYSKARDGYTF. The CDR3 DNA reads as TGTGCCAGCAGTTACTCGAAAGCGAGGGATGGCTACACCTTC.